This record looks at one T cell receptor (beta chain) sequence and its context. This sample was taken from a study of control samples from healthy donors and cancer patients. CDR3 length: 15 residues. Germline V CDR1 and CDR2: LGHNA, YSLEER. V was pared by 3 bases and J by 0 bases, with 9 bases between. The protocol was immunoSEQ multiplex PCR, while the TCRdb copy is restricted to in-frame clones and leaves out a portion. The sample shows tens of thousands of clones, approximately 79% of them seen only once. This chain connects TRBV4-3 to TRBJ2-1; tentatively, D is TRBD1 (5 bases). The sequence came from a man aged 55 to 70 with head and neck cancer. The sequenced material came from PBMCs. The CDR3 nucleotides read TGCGCCAGCAGCCAGGACATTAGCTCCTACAATGAGCAGTTCTTC. Residues: CASSQDISSYNEQFF.